This T cell receptor (beta chain) originates from a study of spatial heterogeneity in lung cancer. Study-wide context: Beta-chain sequences consistently outnumbered alpha-chain sequences in detection. Combinations of a unique TCR and a UMI were tallied in raw reads, and on average each appeared more than ten times.

This clonotype was seen many times. V lost 2 bases and J 2 bases, leaving 11 bases between the germline ends. Germline V gene sequence: CDR1 KGHDR, CDR2 SFDVKD. The CDR3 totals 16 residues. Specified time point: sample taken at primary tumor resection. The donor population consisted of under 75 patients with untreated, early-stage non-small cell lung cancer. Without sorting, whole RNA was sequenced from tumor, nontumor lung or frozen PBMC. TCRdb ran MiXCR on the 5' RACE reads and lists one entry per CDR3 protein. The sample lists about 5,800 distinct CDR3 sequences; about 13% were seen once. The gene calls are TRBV24-1 and TRBJ2-2; weak D call: TRBD1 (5 bases). This receptor was identified in a female donor with early-stage non-small cell lung cancer. This specimen consisted of normal lung tissue next to the tumor, obtained at surgery. The CDR3 DNA is TGTGCCACCAGTGATTCTTGGCAGGGAAACACCGGGGAGCTGTTTTTT. Its translation is CATSDSWQGNTGELFF.